The 22 T cell receptor beta chains below come from one sample, sequenced in a study of identical twins. MiXCR, applied by TCRdb to the 5' RACE reads, yields one record per CDR3 protein. The sample records about 500,000 distinct CDR3 sequences, over 11% being singletons. These same data were also listed under a study on yellow fever vaccine responses in identical twins.

The sample taken for sequencing was CD4+ T cells sorted from blood. These receptors all stem from a young woman in good health.

This sequence joins TRBV6-5 and TRBJ2-7, with 10 bases fitting TRBD1. This CDR3 is built from 16 residues. Germline V gene sequence: CDR1 MNHEY, CDR2 SVGAGI. V shed 2 bases, J shed 1 base, and the junction held 5 bases outside the gene matches. CDR3 DNA sequence: TGTGCCAGCAGTTACGTCGGGGGACAGGGGTCCTACGAGCAGTACTTC. Translating gives CASSYVGGQGSYEQYF.

This clonotype has just a few counts. The chain has TRBV5-6 and TRBJ2-3; 8 bases are a match to TRBD2. With V trimmed by 4 bases and J by 6 bases, 10 bases remained unmatched. Germline V gene sequence: CDR1 SGHDT, CDR2 YYEEEE. This CDR3 is 15 amino acids long. The CDR3 coding sequence is TGTGCCAGCAGCCAAAGCGGGGGAATTCAGGATACGCAGTATTTT. It encodes CASSQSGGIQDTQYF.

This clonotype appeared a single time. The CDR3: CATRIVGWGGLAKNIQYF. In nucleotides, the CDR3 is TGTGCCACCAGGATAGTCGGATGGGGGGGACTAGCCAAAAACATTCAGTACTTC. The chain couples TRBV24-1 to TRBJ2-4, with 7 bases lining up with TRBD2. Germline trimming cut 7 bases from V and 0 bases from J; bases unmatched to any gene: 14. The length of the CDR3 is 18 residues. Germline CDR1 reads KGHDR; CDR2 reads SFDVKD.

In this sample, this clonotype turned up a few times. The CDR3 DNA reads as TGTGCCAGCACCACCAATTCACCCCTCCACTTT. Its translation: CASTTNSPLHF. The rearrangement links TRBV28 to TRBJ1-6; D gene ambiguous. This CDR3 comprises 11 residues. In germline, CDR1 is MDHEN, CDR2 SYDVKM. Trimming removed 7 bases at V and 7 bases at J, with 5 bases between.

This clonotype showed up many times. J is TRBJ2-5 and V is TRBV5-1, with a possible D match to TRBD1 (6 bases). V was trimmed by 1 base and J by 2 bases, leaving 9 bases between them. The V gene's germline CDR1 is SGHRS and CDR2 YFSETQ. CDR3 length equals 14 residues. CDR3 region: CASSLTGFQETQYF. CDR3 in DNA: TGCGCCAGCAGCTTGACAGGGTTTCAAGAGACCCAGTACTTC.

The chain combines TRBV2 with TRBJ2-7, with D perhaps TRBD1 (7 bases). CDR1 is SNHLY, CDR2 FYNNEI, per germline. This CDR3 is 14 amino acids long. The V end lost 7 bases, the J end lost 5 bases, and 18 bases lay between the germline ends. The CDR3 DNA sequence: TGTGCCAGCACTGGAGGGGGCGCTCAACACGAGCAGTACTTC. This sequence encodes CASTGGGAQHEQYF.

The chain combines TRBV2 with TRBJ1-5, with D uncertain. CDR1 and CDR2 from the germline V gene are SNHLY and FYNNEI. V lost 2 bases to trimming and J lost 6 bases, with 8 bases between them. This CDR3 has 13 residues. This CDR3 reads CASSETAPQPQHF. CDR3 bases: TGTGCCAGCAGTGAAACTGCCCCTCAGCCCCAGCATTTT.

In its sample, this clonotype was seen a few times. The rearrangement uses TRBV12-3 or TRBV12-4 and TRBJ1-5; 9 positions agree with TRBD1. V was pared by 4 bases and J by 4 bases, with 5 bases of the junction left unmatched. The CDR3 consists of 15 residues. The CDR3 loop reads CASSSRQGENQPQHF. The CDR3 DNA reads as TGTGCCAGCAGTTCCCGACAGGGGGAAAATCAGCCCCAGCATTTT.

The sample holds many counts of this clonotype. This sequence joins TRBV5-1 and TRBJ2-1; 10 bases line up with TRBD2. Trimming removed 3 bases from V and 9 bases from J; junction bases left unmatched: 9. Germline CDR1 and CDR2: SGHRS and YFSETQ. CDR3 size: 15 residues. Here the CDR3 reads CASSSGSGGASEQFF. Written as DNA, the CDR3 is TGCGCCAGCAGCTCCGGAAGCGGGGGGGCTAGTGAGCAGTTCTTC.

This chain uses TRBV7-2 with TRBJ2-1; 7 bases line up with TRBD2. V dropped 2 bases and J dropped 6; count of bases not matched to a gene: 10. The CDR3 is 16 residues long. Germline CDR1 is SGHTA and CDR2 is FQGNSA. The CDR3 is CASSLLGGWTLNEQFF. In DNA form, the CDR3 reads TGTGCCAGCAGCTTATTGGGGGGGTGGACCCTCAATGAGCAGTTCTTC.

This clonotype has more than one count but fewer than ten. The chain has TRBV25-1 and TRBJ1-1; weak D call: TRBD1 (5 bases). Germline values: CDR1 MGHDK, CDR2 SYGVNS. The V end lost 3 bases, the J end lost 8 bases, and 13 bases lay between the germline ends. This CDR3 contains 13 residues. CDR3 nucleotide sequence: TGTGCCAGCAGTGACAGGGCGACGGCGGAAGCTTTCTTT. Its translation: CASSDRATAEAFF.

The gene calls are TRBV6-6 and TRBJ2-5, with 7 bases fitting TRBD1. Germline V gene data show CDR1 as MNHNY and CDR2 as SVGAGI (reference sequence). This CDR3 is 12 amino acids long. V lost 5 bases and J lost 7; bases outside the gene matches: 4. The CDR3 here is CASSRQGGTQYF. The CDR3 DNA reads as TGTGCCAGCAGTCGACAGGGTGGGACCCAGTACTTC.

This clonotype has just a few counts. The chain combines TRBV7-3 with TRBJ2-3; D might be TRBD2 (6 bases). Germline values: CDR1 SGHTA, CDR2 FQGTGA. Trimming shortened V by 1 base and J by 3 bases, and 26 bases separated the two germline ends. CDR3 size: 20 residues. CDR3 region: CASSLKALSLQDGRTDTQYF. The DNA of the CDR3 is TGTGCCAGCAGCTTAAAAGCACTTTCTTTGCAAGATGGGAGGACAGATACGCAGTATTTT.

The sample holds a few counts of this clonotype. An end of the junction does not agree with germline; a read error may underlie this. The J gene is TRBJ1-6, the V gene TRBV7-9, with D possibly TRBD1 on 5 matching bases. The CDR3 runs to 16 residues. The V gene's germline CDR1 is SEHNR and CDR2 FQNEAQ (reference sequence). The CDR3 loop is CVSSLMGQRRYSPLHF. In DNA, the CDR3 is TGTGTCAGCAGCTTAATGGGGCAGCGCCGATATTCACCCCTCCACTTT.

This clonotype turned up a few times. Written as DNA, the CDR3 is TGCAGCGTCGAGGGGCGGCACACCGGGGAGCTGTTTTTT. It translates to CSVEGRHTGELFF. The chain joins TRBV29-1 to TRBJ2-2; D may match TRBD1 or TRBD2 (5 bases each). The germline CDR1 and CDR2 sequences are SQVTM and ANQGSEA. CDR3 size: 13 residues. With 6 bases removed from V and 3 bases from J, the gap between germline ends came to 11 bases.

This clonotype was seen a few times. This rearrangement joins TRBV7-3 to TRBJ2-1; 7 positions agree with TRBD2. Germline-derived CDR1 and CDR2 are SGHTA and FQGTGA. The CDR3 has 13 amino acids. V lost 5 bases, J lost 8 bases, and 6 bases stayed unmatched. The CDR3 loop is CASSGGGKDEQFF. In DNA form, the CDR3 reads TGTGCCAGCAGCGGGGGGGGGAAGGATGAGCAGTTCTTC.

This sequence joins TRBV7-3 and TRBJ2-7; TRBD1 matches 7 bases. Trimming at V came to 5 bases and at J to 0 bases, leaving 7 bases not matched to a gene. The CDR3 is made up of 15 amino acids. Germline V gives CDR1 SGHTA, CDR2 FQGTGA. CDR3 bases: TGTGCCAGCAGCGAAGGGACAGACAGCTCCTACGAGCAGTACTTC. Amino acid sequence: CASSEGTDSSYEQYF. The full variable domain, rest sourced from reference TRBV7-3 and TRBJ2-7, is GAGVSQTPSNKVTEKGKYVELRCDPISGHTALYWYRQSLGQGPEFLIYFQGTGAADDSGLPNDRFFAVRPEGSVSTLKIQRTERGDSAVYLCASSEGTDSSYEQYFGPGTRLTVT.

J is TRBJ2-2 and V is TRBV5-1, with D unresolved. This CDR3 region has 15 residues. The germline CDR1 and CDR2 sequences are SGHRS and YFSETQ. Trimming took off 4 bases at V and 4 bases at J, with 14 bases between the two ends. CDR3 residues: CASSLPLDSTGELFF. DNA for the CDR3: TGCGCCAGCAGCCTCCCCCTCGATTCCACCGGGGAGCTGTTTTTT.

A few counts support this clonotype. V is TRBV7-3 and J is TRBJ2-5; possibly TRBD1 for D (8 bases). Germline V gene data show CDR1 as SGHTA and CDR2 as FQGTGA. Trimming removed 5 bases at V and 2 bases at J, with 21 bases between. This CDR3 is 17 amino acids long. In DNA form, the CDR3 reads TGTGCCAGCAGCCCAACAGGGGGGGGGACCAAACAAGAGACCCAGTACTTC. Translated: CASSPTGGGTKQETQYF.

In its sample, this clonotype was seen a few times. The chain carries TRBV29-1 and TRBJ2-3, with 8 bases lining up with TRBD1. Germline V gene lookup returns CDR1 SQVTM and CDR2 ANQGSEA. The junction had 7 bases not matched to a gene; V was cut back by 6 bases and J by 5 bases. The CDR3 sequence is 13 residues long. CDR3 nucleotide sequence: TGCAGCGTCTCTCAGGGGGCGGGAGATACGCAGTATTTT. Amino acids: CSVSQGAGDTQYF.

The chain is built from TRBV6-5 and TRBJ1-1, with 8 bases aligning to TRBD1. V lost 2 bases to trimming and J lost 2 bases; unmatched junction nucleotides: 4. The CDR3 covers 15 residues. In germline, CDR1 is MNHEY, CDR2 SVGAGI. The CDR3 sequence is CASSYPTGGNTEAFF. In DNA form, the CDR3 reads TGTGCCAGCAGTTACCCCACAGGGGGAAACACTGAAGCTTTCTTT.

This clonotype came up a few times. This chain links TRBV4-1 with TRBJ2-1; no clear D. CDR1 MGHRA and CDR2 YSYEKL come from the germline V gene. CDR3 length: 14 residues. V was pared by 1 base and J by 5 bases, with 9 bases between. Here the CDR3 DNA reads TGCGCCAGCAGCCAAGTAGACCGGGACAATGAGCAGTTCTTC. It codes for CASSQVDRDNEQFF.